These 28 T cell receptor beta chains originate from one sample sequenced in a study of blood T cell repertoires in COVID-19. Repertoires were generated with immunoSEQ multiplex PCR, while TCRdb's copy carries only in-frame clones and drops some. The sample holds about 140,000 clones; roughly 88% are singletons and the top ten take about 1.7%. The sequenced sample consisted of peripheral blood. The receptors originated from a woman aged 45 to 65 with acute or convalescent COVID-19.

This chain joins TRBV6-5 and TRBJ1-2; TRBD1 matches 9 bases. J was trimmed by 4 bases and V by 5 bases; bases with no gene match: 5. CDR3 size: 14 residues. Germline V gene sequence: CDR1 MNHEY, CDR2 SVGAGI. The CDR3 region has the DNA TGTGCCAGCAGTCCTTCGGACAGGGGCTATGGCTACACCTTC. Amino acids: CASSPSDRGYGYTF.

The rearrangement uses TRBV6-6 and TRBJ2-7, with 8 bases fitting TRBD1. Germline loops: CDR1 MNHNY, CDR2 SVGAGI (reference sequence). This CDR3 is built from 15 residues. V shed 7 bases, J shed 4 bases, and the junction held 12 bases outside the gene matches. CDR3 region: CASTPYGQGAYEQYF. As DNA, the CDR3 is TGTGCCAGCACGCCTTACGGCCAGGGGGCTTACGAGCAGTACTTC.

This sequence joins TRBV6-6 and TRBJ1-1, with D possibly TRBD1 on 6 matching bases. The germline V gene encodes CDR1 MNHNY and CDR2 SVGAGI (reference sequence). CDR3 length equals 14 residues. V dropped 7 bases and J dropped 0 bases, with 12 bases sitting between them. Written as DNA, the CDR3 is TGTGCCAGCATCAGGACAGTGGTGAACACTGAAGCTTTCTTT. The encoded protein is CASIRTVVNTEAFF.

The genes are TRBV2 and TRBJ1-5; D remains ambiguous. Trimming took off 4 bases at V and 0 bases at J, with 13 bases between the two ends. Germline V gene lookup returns CDR1 SNHLY and CDR2 FYNNEI. There are 16 residues in the CDR3. CDR3 DNA: TGTGCCAGCAGTGGGAGGATCCTTAATAGCAATCAGCCCCAGCATTTT. Its translation: CASSGRILNSNQPQHF.

As DNA, the CDR3 is TGCGCCAGCAGCTTTCGAGAGACCCAGTACTTC. Encoded protein: CASSFRETQYF. V usage is TRBV5-1 and J usage is TRBJ2-5; D uncertain. This CDR3 contains 11 residues. With 2 bases removed from V and 4 bases from J, the gap between germline ends came to 3 bases. Germline-derived CDR1 and CDR2 are SGHRS and YFSETQ.

The V gene is TRBV2, the J gene TRBJ1-5; 8 positions agree with TRBD1. Looked up from germline, CDR1 is SNHLY and CDR2 is FYNNEI. This CDR3 has 14 residues. Trimming cost V 6 bases and J 6 bases; bases outside gene matches: 7. This chain's CDR3 is CASRRTGGAQPQHF. The CDR3 region has the DNA TGTGCCAGCAGACGCACAGGGGGTGCTCAGCCCCAGCATTTT.

This clone came up once. This rearrangement joins TRBV10-2 to TRBJ2-1; D is possibly TRBD2 (5 bases). The V end lost 10 bases, the J end lost 1 base, and 14 bases lay between the germline ends. CDR3 length equals 14 residues. Germline assignment: CDR1 WSHSY and CDR2 SAAADI. The DNA of the CDR3 is TGCGCCACCAGAGCTGAGGGTTCCTACAATGAGCAGTTCTTC. Translation gives CATRAEGSYNEQFF.

This sequence joins TRBV4-1 and TRBJ2-3; D ambiguous. CDR1 MGHRA and CDR2 YSYEKL come from the germline V gene. CDR3 length: 16 residues. V was clipped by 0 bases and J by 0 bases, with 10 bases between them. Here the CDR3 DNA reads TGCGCCAGCAGCCAAGAGATGACACCTAGCACAGATACGCAGTATTTT. This codes for CASSQEMTPSTDTQYF.

V gene TRBV5-8 combines with J gene TRBJ2-1, with a weak D call TRBD1 (6 bases). Looked up from germline, CDR1 is SGHTS and CDR2 is YDEGEE. Trimming left V 4 bases short and J 4 bases short, with 18 bases between. The CDR3 is made up of 16 amino acids. CDR3 DNA sequence: TGTGCCAGCAGCCCACAGGGATCCTTGATTTACAATGAGCAGTTCTTC. Its protein product is CASSPQGSLIYNEQFF.

The V and J genes are TRBV12-3 or TRBV12-4 and TRBJ2-7; D might be TRBD1 (5 bases). There are 13 residues in the CDR3. V was clipped by 3 bases and J by 3 bases, with 9 bases between them. The DNA for the CDR3 is TGTGCCAGCAGTTTGACAGAATACTACGAGCAGTACTTC. It is translated as CASSLTEYYEQYF.

The V and J genes are TRBV5-1 and TRBJ2-6; TRBD2 might be the D (6 bases). CDR3 length: 15 residues. The germline V gene has CDR1 SGHRS and CDR2 YFSETQ. Trimming took 8 bases from V and 1 from J, leaving 13 bases between them. For the CDR3, the DNA is TGCGCCAGTACGAAGGGAGGATCTGGGGCCAACGTCCTGACTTTC. Encoded protein: CASTKGGSGANVLTF.

The rearrangement joins TRBV28 to TRBJ1-6; TRBD1 matches at 7 bases. Germline V gene data show CDR1 as MDHEN and CDR2 as SYDVKM. The CDR3 runs 14 residues. V shed 8 bases, J shed 9 bases, and the junction held 10 bases outside the gene matches. DNA of the CDR3: TGTGCCAGCTCCTCAGGGGGGCCATTTTCACCCCTCCACTTT. It codes for CASSSGGPFSPLHF.

This chain uses TRBV5-4 with TRBJ1-2; 10 bases are a match to TRBD1. Germline CDR1 and CDR2: SGHNT and YYREEE (reference sequence). J lost 8 bases, V lost 7 bases, and 11 bases had no gene match. The CDR3 runs to 14 residues. The CDR3 region is CASYEPTGGAGYTF. The CDR3 region has the DNA TGTGCCAGCTACGAACCGACAGGGGGCGCAGGCTACACCTTC.

The chain carries TRBV5-1 and TRBJ1-2; 10 bases align to TRBD1. Per germline, CDR1 SGHRS and CDR2 YFSETQ. The CDR3 totals 13 residues. J lost 4 bases, V lost 6 bases, and 3 bases had no gene match. CDR3 DNA sequence: TGCGCCAGCACCGGGACAGGGGCCTATGGCTACACCTTC. Its protein product is CASTGTGAYGYTF.

CDR3 sequence reads: CASSNLNEKLFF. The CDR3 bases are TGTGCCAGCTCAAATCTTAATGAAAAACTGTTTTTT. The rearrangement joins TRBV18 to TRBJ1-4; D remains unclear. Germline V gene sequence: CDR1 KGHSH, CDR2 LQKENI. The CDR3 covers 12 residues. V shed 5 bases and J shed 4 bases, with 5 bases lying between them. Based on the CDR3 plus reference TRBV18 and TRBJ1-4, the full variable domain is NAGVMQNPRHLVRRRGQEARLRCSPMKGHSHVYWYRQLPEEGLKFMVYLQKENIIDESGMPKERFSAEFPKEGPSILRIQQVVRGDSAAYFCASSNLNEKLFFGSGTQLSVL.

This clone was counted a few times. The CDR3 loop is CASATGSYEQYF. CDR3 bases: TGTGCCAGCGCCACAGGTTCCTACGAGCAGTACTTC. This chain joins TRBV27 and TRBJ2-7; D may be TRBD1 (5 bases). In germline, CDR1 is MNHEY, CDR2 SMNVEV (reference sequence). The CDR3 runs to 12 residues. With 8 bases removed from V and 1 base from J, the gap between germline ends came to 9 bases.

The V and J genes are TRBV6-5 and TRBJ1-3; a possible D gene is TRBD1 (6 bases). V gave up 7 bases and J gave up 4 bases, with 17 bases separating them. Germline loops: CDR1 MNHEY, CDR2 SVGAGI. The CDR3 covers 15 residues. CDR3 coding DNA: TGTGCCAGCACCCTCGTGCGAGGGACAGGAAACACCATATATTTT. Residues: CASTLVRGTGNTIYF.

The rearrangement uses TRBV5-4 and TRBJ2-7; tentatively, D is TRBD2 (6 bases). The germline V gene has CDR1 SGHNT and CDR2 YYREEE (reference sequence). V dropped 0 bases and J dropped 1 base, with 11 bases sitting between them. CDR3 length: 15 amino acids. CDR3 sequence: CASSLGRTTSYEQYF. CDR3 nucleotide sequence: TGTGCCAGCAGCTTGGGAAGGACTACTTCCTACGAGCAGTACTTC.

J is TRBJ1-1 and V is TRBV5-1, with TRBD1 matching over 10 bases. The CDR3 loop spans 18 amino acids. Germline CDR1 reads SGHRS; CDR2 reads YFSETQ. The V and J ends lost 1 base and 6 bases, in that order; junction bases with no gene match: 15. The CDR3 is CASSLFRGDRGRWAEAFF. CDR3 nucleotides: TGCGCCAGCAGCTTGTTCCGCGGCGACAGGGGGCGTTGGGCTGAAGCTTTCTTT.

The V call is TRBV12-3 or TRBV12-4, the J call TRBJ1-2; 9 bases match TRBD1. The CDR3 runs to 13 residues. The V and J ends lost 5 bases and 7 bases, in that order; junction bases with no gene match: 5. CDR3 protein: CASSPTGGAGYTF. CDR3 bases: TGTGCCAGCAGTCCGACAGGGGGGGCTGGCTACACCTTC.

The chain is built from TRBV6-6 and TRBJ1-1, with TRBD1 identical over 9 bases. This CDR3 has 14 amino acids. Trimming removed 5 bases from V and 5 bases from J; junction bases left unmatched: 6. Germline assignment: CDR1 MNHNY and CDR2 SVGAGI (reference sequence). CDR3 protein: CASSTRQGGTEAFF. CDR3 bases: TGTGCCAGCAGTACACGACAGGGGGGGACTGAAGCTTTCTTT.

The chain has TRBV5-1 and TRBJ2-1, with 13 bases matching TRBD2. Germline V lookup: CDR1 SGHRS, CDR2 YFSETQ. This CDR3 has 18 residues. With 2 bases clipped from V and 2 bases from J, the junction kept 7 bases outside the gene matches. Here the CDR3 DNA reads TGCGCCAGCAGCTTTGAGGGGGGACTAGCGGGAACCTACAATGAGCAGTTCTTC. Translated: CASSFEGGLAGTYNEQFF.

The gene calls are TRBV10-2 and TRBJ2-7, with D perhaps TRBD2 (6 bases). The V and J ends lost 7 bases and 2 bases respectively, with 15 bases between them. There are 14 residues in the CDR3. The germline gives CDR1 WSHSY, CDR2 SAAADI. CDR3 sequence reads: CASIPGDGPYEQYF. The CDR3 nucleotides are TGCGCCAGCATCCCGGGAGATGGGCCCTACGAGCAGTACTTC.

The chain employs TRBV18 and TRBJ1-1, with 7 positions matching TRBD1. Germline CDR1 KGHSH, CDR2 LQKENI. With V trimmed by 4 bases and J by 7 bases, 12 bases remained unmatched. This CDR3 comprises 15 residues. For the CDR3, the DNA is TGTGCCAGCTCACTACTCTTAGAGACAGGGAATGAAGCTTTCTTT. Translation: CASSLLLETGNEAFF.

This rearrangement joins TRBV6-5 to TRBJ2-2; 7 bases are shared with TRBD1. Germline values: CDR1 MNHEY, CDR2 SVGAGI. V lost 3 bases to trimming and J lost 7 bases; unmatched junction nucleotides: 8. The CDR3 has 15 residues. For the CDR3, the DNA is TGTGCCAGCAGTTATTACACAGGGGACATCGGGGAGCTGTTTTTT. It codes for CASSYYTGDIGELFF.

The V and J genes are TRBV27 and TRBJ2-4, with D possibly TRBD1 on 5 matching bases. Trimming removed 4 bases from V and 1 base from J, with 14 bases in between. The CDR3 sequence is 16 residues long. Germline values: CDR1 MNHEY, CDR2 SMNVEV (reference sequence). The CDR3 sequence is CASSSYRLIAKNIQYF. The CDR3 DNA reads as TGTGCCAGCAGTTCTTACAGGCTGATCGCCAAAAACATTCAGTACTTC.

This chain joins TRBV19 and TRBJ1-3; D is ambiguous. The CDR3 spans 13 residues. The V gene's germline CDR1 is LNHDA and CDR2 SQIVND (reference sequence). V lost 6 bases and J 0 bases, leaving 6 bases between the germline ends. The CDR3: CASRSFSGNTIYF. CDR3 coding DNA: TGTGCCAGTAGATCCTTCTCTGGAAACACCATATATTTT.

The chain is built from TRBV9 and TRBJ2-4, with D unclear. The CDR3 has 14 amino acids. Germline values: CDR1 SGDLS, CDR2 YYNGEE. Trimming removed 3 bases at V and 0 bases at J, with 7 bases between. CDR3 nucleotides: TGTGCCAGCAGCGCTCAGGTAGCCAAAAACATTCAGTACTTC. It yields the protein CASSAQVAKNIQYF.